The 9 T cell receptor beta chains presented below share a single source sample, sequenced in a study of identical twins (dated by TCRdb to about 2016). Libraries came from 5' RACE. For sequencing, an Illumina HiSeq 2000 was employed. TCRdb trimmed public reads at Q25 via fastp, called clones via MiXCR and kept in-frame beta chains. When rows share a CDR3 protein, they turn into one entry using the most common DNA and genes. This sample is represented by roughly 720,000 distinct CDR3 sequences; 15% to 20% of them were singletons. About 12% of the sample belongs to the ten largest clones. These data also featured in a second study, about T cells expressing NK-cell markers.

Sequencing was performed on PBMCs. The receptor source for this set is a woman aged 18-29 years in good health.

A word on this clonotype: This may stem from a read error, because a much larger clone lies one nucleotide away. The chain uses TRBV27 and TRBJ2-7; unclear D gene. This CDR3 is 12 amino acids long. CDR1 and CDR2 from the germline V gene are MNHEY and SMNVEV (reference sequence). Between the trimmed V and J ends, which lost 4 bases and 2 bases, there was a span of 6 bases. CDR3 region: CASSWGTYEQYF. CDR3 sequence (DNA): TGTGCCAGCAGTTGGGGTACCTACGAGCAGTACTTC.

This clonotype was picked up a small number of times. The chain couples TRBV9 to TRBJ2-4, with D uncertain. V was pared by 3 bases and J by 0 bases, with 13 bases between. The CDR3 consists of 16 residues. The germline V gene encodes CDR1 SGDLS and CDR2 YYNGEE. CDR3 DNA sequence: TGTGCCAGCAGCGCCGCCAGAGCTTTAGCCAAAAACATTCAGTACTTC. It encodes CASSAARALAKNIQYF.

This clonotype was seen more than once but under ten times. This chain uses TRBV11-2 with TRBJ2-3, with D unclear. This CDR3 comprises 12 residues. Trimming left V 5 bases short and J 13 bases short, with 16 bases between. CDR1 is SGHAT and CDR2 is FQNNGV in the germline V gene. CDR3 sequence reads: CASSLQVPWKYF. DNA for the CDR3: TGTGCCAGCAGCCTTCAAGTCCCCTGGAAGTATTTT.

As regards this clonotype: The junction departs from the called germline gene at one end, perhaps through a read error. The CDR3 DNA reads as TGCGCCAGCGGCTTGGCTCCAGATCCCGGGGCCAACGTCCTGACTTTC. It codes for CASGLAPDPGANVLTF. V usage is TRBV5-1 and J usage is TRBJ2-6; D not certain. CDR3 length: 16 residues. Germline V gene data show CDR1 as SGHRS and CDR2 as YFSETQ.

This clonotype was counted a few times. This chain joins TRBV6-1 and TRBJ2-3; TRBD1 matches 9 bases. V shed 6 bases, J shed 3 bases, and the junction held 7 bases outside the gene matches. Germline CDR1 MNHNS, CDR2 SASEGT. The CDR3 has 15 residues. CDR3 in amino acids: CASRDRDRETDTQYF. In nucleotides, the CDR3 is TGTGCCAGCAGGGACCGGGACAGGGAAACAGATACGCAGTATTTT.

V gene TRBV19 combines with J gene TRBJ2-1, with a weak D call TRBD2 (7 bases). Looked up from germline, CDR1 is LNHDA and CDR2 is SQIVND (reference sequence). The CDR3 contains 12 residues. Trimming took 5 bases from V and 15 from J, leaving 17 bases between them. The CDR3 reads CASSSRGGPAFF. The CDR3 bases are TGTGCCAGTAGTTCTCGCGGGGGCCCCGCGTTCTTC. The variable domain in full, with the rest retrieved from reference TRBV19 and TRBJ2-1, is DGGITQSPKYLFRKEGQNVTLSCEQNLNHDAMYWYRQDPGQGLRLIYYSQIVNDFQKGDIAEGYSVSREKKESFPLTVTSAQKNPTAFYLCASSSRGGPAFFGPGTRLTVL.

This clonotype was seen more than once but under ten times. The chain recombines TRBV6-2 or TRBV6-3 with TRBJ2-7, with a weak D call TRBD2 (5 bases). Germline V CDR1 and CDR2: MNHEY, SVGEGT. The CDR3 runs 12 residues. The germline V and J ends were trimmed by 4 bases and 3 bases, with 7 bases remaining between them. CDR3: CASSWTLYEQYF. CDR3 coding DNA: TGTGCCAGCAGTTGGACTCTCTACGAGCAGTACTTC.

This clonotype turned up a few times. This sequence joins TRBV7-6 and TRBJ2-2, with D possibly TRBD2 on 6 matching bases. V lost 4 bases and J lost 3, with 18 bases in between. The CDR3 loop spans 17 amino acids. The germline V gene has CDR1 SGHVS and CDR2 FNYEAQ. The CDR3 region has the DNA TGTGCCAGCAGCTCTAGAGGGGCGGGGACCTACACCGGGGAGCTGTTTTTT. Protein: CASSSRGAGTYTGELFF.

The rearrangement uses TRBV3-1 and TRBJ2-7, with D unresolved. The CDR3 sequence is 15 residues long. V lost 0 bases, J lost 1 base, and 10 bases lay in between. Germline loops: CDR1 LGHDT, CDR2 YNNKEL (reference sequence). The CDR3 DNA follows: TGTGCCAGCAGCCAAGAGTCAGACCGATCCTACGAGCAGTACTTC. It yields the protein CASSQESDRSYEQYF.